The sequence of this T cell receptor (beta chain) was determined in a study of T cell responses to AZD1222 COVID-19 vaccine. General study results and limits: The donor cohort was predominantly white British with a female majority, and clonal diversity may have been underestimated.

As concerns this clone: What it binds is not known.

The CDR3 length is 15 residues. V was clipped by 5 bases and J by 0 bases, with 10 bases between them. Looked up from germline, CDR1 is SNHLY and CDR2 is FYNNEI. The method was immunoSEQ multiplex PCR; TCRdb's version includes in-frame clones alone and lacks a portion of them. The sample has about 160,000 clones, 85% to 95% seen once. The starting material was peripheral blood, obtained on day 0 of AZD1222 vaccination. This TCR was sampled from an adult in good health. The chain carries TRBV2 and TRBJ2-2, with a possible D match to TRBD1 (5 bases). CDR3 region: CASSNWGPNTGELFF. CDR3 DNA: TGTGCCAGCAGTAATTGGGGCCCGAACACCGGGGAGCTGTTTTTT.